This T cell receptor (beta chain) was obtained from a study of CD8 T cells in Susac syndrome. Points from the study as a whole: As the study acknowledged, the number of individuals in its TCR sequencing and HLA analysis was relatively small.

cDNA came from roughly 0.53 to 1 ug RNA primed by random hexamers. Across 54 Vbeta and 13 Jbeta, TCR beta CDR3 was amplified with immunoSEQ multiplex PCR. TCRdb passed the immunoSEQ multiplex PCR reads through MiXCR, listing each CDR3 protein once. Here the sample spans 150,000 to 190,000 distinct CDR3 sequences, about 94% being singletons. Blood CD8+ and CD4+ T cells underwent high-throughput TCR beta sequencing. Negative isolation was applied to CD8+ and CD4+ T cells, and FACS enrichment was applied to TEMRA cells. Points on this clonotype: Its antigen is not known.

The source is a human donor with multiple sclerosis. The sequenced sample was CD8+ T cells from PBMCs.

The chain's CDR3 is CASTKKEGAINIQYF. CDR3 coding DNA: TGTGCCAGCACAAAAAAGGAGGGCGCGATAAACATTCAGTACTTC. This sequence joins TRBV2 and TRBJ2-4, with a weak D call TRBD2 (6 bases). CDR1 is SNHLY and CDR2 is FYNNEI in the germline V gene. The CDR3 covers 15 residues. The V end was cut by 7 bases, the J end by 6 bases, with 19 bases between.